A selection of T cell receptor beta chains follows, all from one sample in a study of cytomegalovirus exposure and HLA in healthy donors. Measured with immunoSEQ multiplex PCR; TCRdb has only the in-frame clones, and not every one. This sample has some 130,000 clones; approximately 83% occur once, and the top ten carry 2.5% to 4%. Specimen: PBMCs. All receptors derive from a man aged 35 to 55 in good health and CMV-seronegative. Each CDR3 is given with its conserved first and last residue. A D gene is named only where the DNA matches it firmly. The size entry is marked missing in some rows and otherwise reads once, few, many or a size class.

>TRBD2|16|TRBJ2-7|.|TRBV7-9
TGTGCCAGCAGCCGAGGTGGGACTAGCGGGAGTTACGAGCAGTACTTC
CASSRGGTSGSYEQYF
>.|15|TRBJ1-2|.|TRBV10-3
TGTGCCATCAGTGGGGACTTGGTCAGCCTCTATGGCTACACCTTC
CAISGDLVSLYGYTF
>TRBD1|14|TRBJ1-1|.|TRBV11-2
TGTGCCAGCACCAGGAAAACAGGGGACACTGAAGCTTTCTTT
CASTRKTGDTEAFF
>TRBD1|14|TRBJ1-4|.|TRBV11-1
TGTGCCAGCAGCTGGGACAGAATTGGAGAAAAACTGTTTTTT
CASSWDRIGEKLFF
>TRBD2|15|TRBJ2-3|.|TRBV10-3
TGTGCCTCCGGGGGTGAGCGGGGGAGCACAGATACGCAGTATTTT
CASGGERGSTDTQYF
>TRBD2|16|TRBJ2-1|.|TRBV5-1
TGCGCCAGCAGCTTGGATAGCGGGGGGGCCTGGTCGGAGCAGTTCTTC
CASSLDSGGAWSEQFF
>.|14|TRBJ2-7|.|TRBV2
TGTGCCAGCAGTGAATTACAGGGCGTCTACGAGCAGTACTTC
CASSELQGVYEQYF
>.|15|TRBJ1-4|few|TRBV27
TGTGCCAGCAGTTTCCAGGGTCGCCGTAATGAAAAACTGTTTTTT
CASSFQGRRNEKLFF
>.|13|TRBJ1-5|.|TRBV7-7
TGTGCCAGCAGCCCCGGCCGGGATCAGCCCCAGCATTTT
CASSPGRDQPQHF
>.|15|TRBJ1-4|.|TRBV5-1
TGCGCCAGCAGCTTTCTTGGGACATTTAATGAAAAACTGTTTTTT
CASSFLGTFNEKLFF
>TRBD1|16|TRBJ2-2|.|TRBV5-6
TGTGCCAGCAGCTCGAATGACAGGGGTGACACCGGGGAGCTGTTTTTT
CASSSNDRGDTGELFF
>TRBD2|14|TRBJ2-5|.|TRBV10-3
TGTGCCATCAGAGACGGGACTAGAGAAGAGACCCAGTACTTC
CAIRDGTREETQYF
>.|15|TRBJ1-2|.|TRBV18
TGTGCCAGCTCACCACCGATAGACAGCAACTATGGCTACACCTTC
CASSPPIDSNYGYTF
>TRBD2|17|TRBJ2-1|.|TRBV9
TGTGCCAGCAGCTCTCGTCGGAGCGGGGGGTCCTACAATGAGCAGTTCTTC
CASSSRRSGGSYNEQFF
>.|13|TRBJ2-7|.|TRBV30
TGTGCCTGGAGTGGGACTACTAACGGCGAGCAGTACTTC
CAWSGTTNGEQYF
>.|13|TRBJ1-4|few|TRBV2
TGTGCCAGCAGGAGGGGGACTAATGAAAAACTGTTTTTT
CASRRGTNEKLFF
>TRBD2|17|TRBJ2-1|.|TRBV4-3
TGCGCCAGCAGCCTAACCATCGTGGGGGGGTCCTACAATGAGCAGTTCTTC
CASSLTIVGGSYNEQFF
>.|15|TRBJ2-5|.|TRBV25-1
TGTGCCAGCAGTGATCTGGCGGGATCTGGAGAGACCCAGTACTTC
CASSDLAGSGETQYF
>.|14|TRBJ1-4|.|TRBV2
TGTGCCAGCAATCCAAATAGCGTGAATGAAAAACTGTTTTTT
CASNPNSVNEKLFF
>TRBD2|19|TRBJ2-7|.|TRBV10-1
TGCGCCAGCAGTGATCGGAGACTAGCGGGAGACAGCCTCACCTACGAGCAGTACTTC
CASSDRRLAGDSLTYEQYF
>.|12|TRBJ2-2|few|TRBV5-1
TGCGCCAGCAGCGGGCCGGCCGGGGAGCTGTTTTTT
CASSGPAGELFF
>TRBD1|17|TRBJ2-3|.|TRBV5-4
TGTGCCAGCAGCTTGGTTCCGGGGACAGGGGCGAGAGATACGCAGTATTTT
CASSLVPGTGARDTQYF
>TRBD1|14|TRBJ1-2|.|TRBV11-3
TGTGCCAGCAGCCCGGAGGGGACAGCCTATGGCTACACCTTC
CASSPEGTAYGYTF
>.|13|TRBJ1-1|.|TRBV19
TGTGCCAGTAGTCTCGAGATGAACACTGAAGCTTTCTTT
CASSLEMNTEAFF
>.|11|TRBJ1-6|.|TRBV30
TGTGCCTGGAGTGTCGGGTCACCCCTCCACTTT
CAWSVGSPLHF
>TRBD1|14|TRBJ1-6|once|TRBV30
TGTGCCTGGAGCAGGGACAGTAATAATTCACCCCTCCACTTT
CAWSRDSNNSPLHF
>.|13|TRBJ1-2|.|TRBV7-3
TGTGCCAGCAGCGTAGGACAGAACTATGGCTACACCTTC
CASSVGQNYGYTF
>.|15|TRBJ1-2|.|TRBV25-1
TGTGCCAGCAGCCCTATGGGGCAGGGGAGTAATGGCTACACCTTC
CASSPMGQGSNGYTF
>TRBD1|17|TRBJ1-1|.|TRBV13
TGTGCCAGCAGCTTAGGAGAAACAGGGGCCTCGAACACTGAAGCTTTCTTT
CASSLGETGASNTEAFF
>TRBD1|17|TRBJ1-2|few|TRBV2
TGTGCCAGCATTGGATTCGCCCGGGACAGGGGGGACTATGGCTACACCTTC
CASIGFARDRGDYGYTF
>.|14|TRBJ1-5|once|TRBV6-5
TGTGCCAGCAGTTCGGGGGGCCTCAATCAGCCCCAGCATTTT
CASSSGGLNQPQHF
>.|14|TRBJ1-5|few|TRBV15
TGTGCCACCAGCAGAGAGGGCCGAGCAGGGCCCCAGCATTTT
CATSREGRAGPQHF
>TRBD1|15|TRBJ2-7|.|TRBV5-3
TGTGCCAGAAGCTTCTGGGACAGGGGGGCCTCCGAGCAGTACTTC
CARSFWDRGASEQYF
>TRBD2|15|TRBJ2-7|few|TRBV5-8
TGTGCCAGCAGCCGTGGGGCTAGCGGGAACTACGAGCAGTACTTC
CASSRGASGNYEQYF
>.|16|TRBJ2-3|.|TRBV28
TGTGCCAGCAGTTTGGCGTCTAGCCTTAGGACAGATACGCAGTATTTT
CASSLASSLRTDTQYF
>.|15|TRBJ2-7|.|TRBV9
TGTGCCAGCAGCCTTCAATCGAGCGCCTCCTACGAGCAGTACTTC
CASSLQSSASYEQYF
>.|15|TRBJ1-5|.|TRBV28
TGTGCCAGCAGTTTATGGGCGGGGGCCAATCAGCCCCAGCATTTT
CASSLWAGANQPQHF
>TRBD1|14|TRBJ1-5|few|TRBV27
TGTGCCAGCAGTTTGCGCGGACAGGGCCAGCCCCAGCATTTT
CASSLRGQGQPQHF
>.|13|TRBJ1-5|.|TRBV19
TGTGCCAGTAGAGACTGGAGCAATCAGCCCCAGCATTTT
CASRDWSNQPQHF
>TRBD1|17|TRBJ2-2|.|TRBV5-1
TGCGCCAGCAGCTTGGCCGCCCGGGACAGCGGCACCGGGGAGCTGTTTTTT
CASSLAARDSGTGELFF
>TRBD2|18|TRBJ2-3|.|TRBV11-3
TGTGCCAGCAGCTTTCTAGGGGTTAGCGGGGCTAACACAGATACGCAGTATTTT
CASSFLGVSGANTDTQYF
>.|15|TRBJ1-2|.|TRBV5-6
TGTGCCAGCAGCCCCAACGTGCCCCGGGGTTATGGCTACACCTTC
CASSPNVPRGYGYTF
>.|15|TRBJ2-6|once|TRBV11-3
TGTGCCAGCAGCTTAGACGGCTCTGGGGCCAACGTCCTGACTTTC
CASSLDGSGANVLTF
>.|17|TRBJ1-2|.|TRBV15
TGTGCCACCAGCAGAGACCGGGAATTTGGCAGGAGCTATGGCTACACCTTC
CATSRDREFGRSYGYTF
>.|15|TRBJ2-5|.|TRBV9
TGTGCCAGCAGCGTAGGACCGTGGGGGGAAGAGACCCAGTACTTC
CASSVGPWGEETQYF
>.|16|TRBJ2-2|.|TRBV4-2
TGTGCCAGCAGCCACTCGCAGGGAATGATCACCGGGGAGCTGTTTTTT
CASSHSQGMITGELFF
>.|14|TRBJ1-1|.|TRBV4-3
TGCGCCAGCAGCCACCATACTCTGAACACTGAAGCTTTCTTT
CASSHHTLNTEAFF
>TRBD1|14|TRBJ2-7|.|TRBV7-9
TGTGCCAGCAGCCCCTTGACAGGGTCCTACGAGCAGTACTTC
CASSPLTGSYEQYF
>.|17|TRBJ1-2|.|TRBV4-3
TGCGCCAGCAGCCAGGGGCGCGGCGGCATAAACTCCCTCGGCTACACCTTC
CASSQGRGGINSLGYTF
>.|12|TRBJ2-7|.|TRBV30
TGTGCCTGGAGTTTACTGGGCAGAGAGCAGTACTTC
CAWSLLGREQYF